The source of this T cell receptor beta chain is a study of T-cell reconstitution after alpha-beta-depleted transplantation in children. This sample's TCRbeta library carried unique molecular identifier barcodes. One entry per CDR3 protein results from TCRdb running MiXCR on the PCR reads. Of 70,000 or so distinct CDR3 sequences in the sample, around 9.9% were seen once. This clonotype has at least ten counts. No antigen is known for it. The CDR3 covers 15 residues. Trimming took off 2 bases at V and 0 bases at J, with 10 bases between the two ends. In germline, CDR1 is MNHEY, CDR2 SMNVEV (reference sequence). General observations from the study: Approximately two months post-transplant, alpha-beta T cells reportedly originated from several hundred expanded graft clones. The high TCRbeta diversity at day 60 in some patients came from surviving recipient T cells and thymic progenitors.

The chain combines TRBV27 with TRBJ1-1; D remains unclear. Here the sequenced sample was PBMCs, taken before TCRalphabeta/CD19-depleted stem cell transplant. This receptor was identified in a boy aged 5 to 17 with acute myeloid leukemia, due to receive a stem cell transplant. CDR3 loop: CASSLEGRVNTEAFF. In nucleotides, the CDR3 is TGTGCCAGCAGTTTAGAGGGTAGGGTGAACACTGAAGCTTTCTTT.